Listed here are 23 T cell receptor beta chains from one sample, sequenced in a study of blood T cell repertoires in COVID-19 (dated by TCRdb to between 2020 and 2021). Receptor libraries were prepared by the immunoSEQ multiplex PCR assay. What TCRdb holds here is the immuneACCESS table cut down to in-frame rearrangements. Part of the clones is not present; checked against another copy, under half of the missing clones reflect an unresolved V gene, and the others are unexplained. A total of 120,000 to 150,000 clones appear in this sample, about 87% of them only once. The ten largest account for 3% to 4.5% of the sample. Sequenced sample: PBMCs or T cells enriched from blood (not recorded which). These receptors were collected from a middle-aged man in a cohort exposed to, infected with or recovered from COVID-19 (not recorded which).

The chain couples TRBV4-1 to TRBJ2-2; maybe TRBD1 (5 bases). Trimming pared 5 bases from V and 4 bases from J, leaving 14 bases between. This CDR3 spans 15 amino acids. Germline CDR1 is MGHRA and CDR2 is YSYEKL. The CDR3 DNA follows: TGCGCCAGCAGCACCTCCAGGGTAGGCACCGGGGAGCTGTTTTTT. It specifies CASSTSRVGTGELFF.

This clone has a single count. This sequence joins TRBV10-3 and TRBJ2-7, with 7 bases lining up with TRBD2. Germline V lookup: CDR1 ENHRY, CDR2 SYGVKD. CDR3 length equals 16 residues. The junction had 7 bases not matched to a gene; V was cut back by 2 bases and J by 0 bases. The CDR3 reads CAISEPGLAASYEQYF. CDR3 DNA: TGTGCCATCAGTGAGCCCGGGCTAGCGGCCTCCTACGAGCAGTACTTC.

V and J are TRBV18 and TRBJ1-1; 7 bases fit TRBD1. This CDR3 contains 15 residues. The trim removed 1 base at V and 0 bases at J, leaving 2 bases unmatched. Germline values: CDR1 KGHSH, CDR2 LQKENI. CDR3 region: CASSPQGTVNTEAFF. Here the CDR3 DNA reads TGTGCCAGCTCACCACAGGGGACAGTGAACACTGAAGCTTTCTTT.

The V gene is TRBV5-5, the J gene TRBJ2-3; D possibly corresponds to TRBD1 (5 bases). The CDR3 is 15 residues long. The germline V gene encodes CDR1 SGHKS and CDR2 YYEKEE (reference sequence). Trimming shortened V by 0 bases and J by 3 bases, and 11 bases separated the two germline ends. The CDR3 nucleotides are TGTGCCAGCAGCTTGGTCCAGGGTAGGACAGATACGCAGTATTTT. Translating gives CASSLVQGRTDTQYF.

The V gene is TRBV5-5, the J gene TRBJ2-2, with a weak D call TRBD1 (6 bases). The CDR3 spans 14 residues. The V end lost 7 bases, the J end lost 0 bases, and 10 bases lay between the germline ends. Germline V gives CDR1 SGHKS, CDR2 YYEKEE (reference sequence). CDR3 bases: TGTGCCAGCGATGGGGGCGCGAACACCGGGGAGCTGTTTTTT. Translated: CASDGGANTGELFF.

The chain carries TRBV28 and TRBJ2-1; D might be TRBD2 (6 bases). V lost 4 bases to trimming and J lost 6 bases, with 19 bases between them. The CDR3 sequence is 16 residues long. From germline, CDR1 is MDHEN and CDR2 SYDVKM. CDR3 sequence: CASSSLAGFLFNEQFF. CDR3 sequence (DNA): TGTGCCAGCAGTTCCCTGGCGGGGTTCCTTTTCAATGAGCAGTTCTTC. The whole variable domain, filled in from reference TRBV28 and TRBJ2-1, reads DVKVTQSSRYLVKRTGEKVFLECVQDMDHENMFWYRQDPGLGLRLIYFSYDVKMKEKGDIPEGYSVSREKKERFSLILESASTNQTSMYLCASSSLAGFLFNEQFFGPGTRLTVL.

The V gene is TRBV2, the J gene TRBJ1-1; 7 nucleotides align to TRBD1. The CDR3 loop spans 15 amino acids. The J segment lost 7 bases and the V segment lost 5 bases, leaving 13 bases of the junction unmatched. Per germline, CDR1 SNHLY and CDR2 FYNNEI. CDR3 loop: CASSIEFGTAYEAFF. DNA of the CDR3: TGTGCCAGCAGTATAGAGTTCGGGACAGCCTATGAAGCTTTCTTT. Full variable domain (outside the CDR3, taken from reference TRBV2 and TRBJ1-1): EPEVTQTPSHQVTQMGQEVILRCVPISNHLYFYWYRQILGQKVEFLVSFYNNEISEKSEIFDDQFSVERPDGSNFTLKIRSTKLEDSAMYFCASSIEFGTAYEAFFGQGTRLTVV.

This clone has just one count. This sequence joins TRBV5-4 and TRBJ1-1; 10 bases fit TRBD1. The CDR3 totals 16 residues. Germline V gene lookup returns CDR1 SGHNT and CDR2 YYREEE (reference sequence). The J segment lost 7 bases and the V segment lost 4 bases, leaving 13 bases of the junction unmatched. In DNA, the CDR3 is TGTGCCAGCAGCCACTCCGGGACAGGGGTTTTTGGTGAAGCTTTCTTT. Translation: CASSHSGTGVFGEAFF.

The CDR3 loop reads CAWSLGSYEQYF. The CDR3 DNA reads TGTGCCTGGAGTCTAGGTTCCTACGAGCAGTACTTC. The chain links TRBV30 to TRBJ2-7; D call uncertain. V dropped 2 bases and J dropped 1 base, with 6 bases sitting between them. The CDR3 consists of 12 residues. From germline, CDR1 is GTSNPN and CDR2 SVGIG (reference sequence).

The chain combines TRBV7-2 with TRBJ1-3; a possible D gene is TRBD1 (6 bases). Germline V gene lookup returns CDR1 SGHTA and CDR2 FQGNSA. The CDR3 runs 15 residues. Between the trimmed V and J ends, which lost 4 bases and 4 bases, there was a span of 14 bases. The CDR3 coding sequence is TGTGCCAGCAGCTCAACAGGGTTAGTGGGAAACACCATATATTTT. Amino acids: CASSSTGLVGNTIYF.

The rearrangement uses TRBV18 and TRBJ2-7, with D maybe TRBD1 (6 bases). Germline CDR1 KGHSH, CDR2 LQKENI. This CDR3 contains 13 residues. V lost 2 bases, J lost 5 bases, and 10 bases lay in between. The CDR3 DNA reads TGTGCCAGCTCACCATGGCAGGGGAACGAGCAGTACTTC. The encoded protein is CASSPWQGNEQYF.

This clone has only one observation. The CDR3 reads CASSPQGAGQTYGYTF. The CDR3 DNA sequence: TGTGCCAGCAGCCCCCAAGGTGCAGGGCAAACCTATGGCTACACCTTC. The J gene is TRBJ1-2, the V gene TRBV9; perhaps TRBD1 as D (5 bases). Trimming left V 4 bases short and J 4 bases short, with 20 bases between. Germline CDR1 reads SGDLS; CDR2 reads YYNGEE. The CDR3 totals 16 residues.

The rearrangement uses TRBV13 and TRBJ1-2, with D possibly TRBD1 on 5 matching bases. The CDR3 is 12 residues long. Germline CDR1 PRHDT, CDR2 FYEKMQ (reference sequence). Between the trimmed V and J ends, which lost 5 bases and 2 bases, there was a span of 6 bases. CDR3 in amino acids: CASSRQNYGYTF. The DNA for the CDR3 is TGTGCCAGCAGCAGACAGAACTATGGCTACACCTTC. Complete variable domain (other parts from reference TRBV13 and TRBJ1-2): AAGVIQSPRHLIKEKRETATLKCYPIPRHDTVYWYQQGPGQDPQFLISFYEKMQSDKGSIPDRFSAQQFSDYHSELNMSSLELGDSALYFCASSRQNYGYTFGSGTRLTVV.

The chain combines TRBV5-1 with TRBJ2-5, with 7 positions matching TRBD2. The length of the CDR3 is 17 residues. Germline V lookup: CDR1 SGHRS, CDR2 YFSETQ. The V gene end was trimmed by 0 bases and the J gene end by 0 bases; junction bases not matched to a gene: 8. As DNA, the CDR3 is TGCGCCAGCAGCTTGGGATGGTCCGGGGGGTACCAAGAGACCCAGTACTTC. Translated: CASSLGWSGGYQETQYF.

V and J are TRBV3-1 (or the pseudogene TRBV3-2) and TRBJ2-7, with D possibly TRBD2 on 6 matching bases. The CDR3 is made up of 14 amino acids. The V and J ends lost 5 bases and 7 bases respectively, with 18 bases between them. Germline V gene lookup returns CDR1 LGHDT and CDR2 YNNKEL (reference sequence). The CDR3 is CASSTPRGRFEQYF. CDR3 nucleotides: TGTGCCAGCAGCACCCCCCGGGGGAGGTTTGAGCAGTACTTC.

This rearrangement joins TRBV4-3 to TRBJ1-5; no clear D gene. The CDR3 spans 14 residues. Germline V gene lookup returns CDR1 LGHNA and CDR2 YSLEER. The V end was cut by 0 bases, the J end by 4 bases, with 7 bases between. The chain's CDR3 is CASSQETGNQPQHF. DNA for the CDR3: TGCGCCAGCAGCCAAGAAACCGGGAATCAGCCCCAGCATTTT.

This clone was observed a few times. V is TRBV5-1 and J is TRBJ2-7, with D possibly being TRBD2 (6 bases). The CDR3 is made up of 15 amino acids. Trimming removed 3 bases from V and 0 bases from J, with 13 bases in between. Germline V lookup: CDR1 SGHRS, CDR2 YFSETQ. The CDR3 protein is CASSSEGGLSYEQYF. The CDR3 DNA reads as TGCGCCAGCAGCTCGGAGGGAGGCCTCTCCTACGAGCAGTACTTC.

The V gene is TRBV30, the J gene TRBJ2-1, with a tentative D call TRBD2 (6 bases). This CDR3 is 13 amino acids long. V shed 2 bases and J shed 8 bases, with 13 bases lying between them. The germline V gene encodes CDR1 GTSNPN and CDR2 SVGIG (reference sequence). CDR3 sequence reads: CAWSRLAMDEQFF. DNA of the CDR3: TGTGCCTGGAGTAGGCTAGCGATGGATGAGCAGTTCTTC.

J is TRBJ1-2 and V is TRBV6-4, with TRBD1 matching 11 bases. The CDR3 is 14 residues long. V lost 6 bases to trimming and J lost 6 bases; unmatched junction nucleotides: 6. From germline, CDR1 is MRHNA and CDR2 SNTAGT. The CDR3 DNA reads as TGTGCCAGCAGAGCAGGACAGGGGGCGAATGGCTACACCTTC. It yields the protein CASRAGQGANGYTF.

The chain employs TRBV28 and TRBJ1-5; D perhaps matches TRBD1 (6 bases). The CDR3 loop spans 15 amino acids. Germline assignment: CDR1 MDHEN and CDR2 SYDVKM. The ends were cut back, 4 bases at V and 0 bases at J, with 10 bases in the middle. The CDR3 coding sequence is TGTGCCAGCAGTTCCCAGGGGTATAGCAATCAGCCCCAGCATTTT. Its translation is CASSSQGYSNQPQHF.

The chain couples TRBV5-4 to TRBJ2-3, with TRBD2 as a possible D gene (7 bases). Trimming pared 2 bases from V and 5 bases from J, leaving 21 bases between. The CDR3 is 17 residues long. In germline, CDR1 is SGHNT, CDR2 YYREEE (reference sequence). CDR3 amino acids: CASSFGGGQGALDTQYF. CDR3 coding DNA: TGTGCCAGCAGCTTTGGGGGGGGCCAGGGAGCCCTAGATACGCAGTATTTT. The variable domain in full, with the rest retrieved from reference TRBV5-4 and TRBJ2-3, is ETGVTQSPTHLIKTRGQQVTLRCSSQSGHNTVSWYQQALGQGPQFIFQYYREEENGRGNFPPRFSGLQFPNYSSELNVNALELDDSALYLCASSFGGGQGALDTQYFGPGTRLTVL.

The chain employs TRBV6-5 and TRBJ2-7, with D perhaps matching TRBD1 (6 bases). Germline lookup yields CDR1 MNHEY and CDR2 SVGAGI. Trimming took 6 bases from V and 8 from J, leaving 11 bases between them. This CDR3 region has 11 residues. CDR3 nucleotide sequence: TGTGCCAGCAGCCCCGGGACAAAGCAGTACTTC. Amino acids: CASSPGTKQYF.

This chain connects TRBV28 to TRBJ1-1; 11 nucleotides align to TRBD1. The CDR3 has 17 residues. V trimming: 5 bases; J trimming: 0 bases; junction bases outside the gene matches: 8. Germline CDR1 MDHEN, CDR2 SYDVKM. The CDR3 reads CASSKGQGAPLNTEAFF. The CDR3 nucleotides are TGTGCCAGCAGTAAAGGACAGGGGGCCCCCTTGAACACTGAAGCTTTCTTT.